In its sample, the clone carrying this TCR beta chain was seen a few times. Its antigen is not identified. TCRdb analysed the RT-PCR reads with MiXCR anew, one entry per CDR3 protein. The data contain fewer than 650,000 distinct CDR3 sequences, 10% to 15% of them singletons. These data originate in a study of response to subunit inactivated influenza vaccine. The study, taken as a whole, reports: A suggestion made by the authors is that each seasonal influenza vaccination recruits few new T cells.

This CDR3 is built from 14 residues. Germline V CDR1 and CDR2: MNHNS, SASEGT. The V gene lost 5 bases and the J gene lost 0 bases, with 10 bases spanning the gap. The chain joins TRBV6-1 to TRBJ1-1; D perhaps matches TRBD1 (5 bases). The input for sequencing was PBMCs from blood, taken about 6 weeks after vaccination. The TCR originated in a man aged 45-65 years who received an inactivated influenza vaccine. CDR3 nucleotide sequence: TGTGCCAGCAGTCCGGGACGTCTGAACACTGAAGCTTTCTTT. As protein: CASSPGRLNTEAFF.